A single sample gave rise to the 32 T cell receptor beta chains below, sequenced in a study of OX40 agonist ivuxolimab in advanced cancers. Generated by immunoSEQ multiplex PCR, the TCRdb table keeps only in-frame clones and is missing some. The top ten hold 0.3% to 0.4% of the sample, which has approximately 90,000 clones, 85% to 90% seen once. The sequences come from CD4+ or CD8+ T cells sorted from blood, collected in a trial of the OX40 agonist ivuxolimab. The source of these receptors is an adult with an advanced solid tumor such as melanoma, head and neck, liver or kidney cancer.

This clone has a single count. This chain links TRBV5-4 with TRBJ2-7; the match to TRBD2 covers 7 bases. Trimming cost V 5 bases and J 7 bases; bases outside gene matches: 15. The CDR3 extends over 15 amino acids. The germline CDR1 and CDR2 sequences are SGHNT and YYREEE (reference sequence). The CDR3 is CASRNGGTTPREQYF. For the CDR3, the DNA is TGTGCCAGCAGAAACGGGGGGACTACCCCGAGGGAGCAGTACTTC.

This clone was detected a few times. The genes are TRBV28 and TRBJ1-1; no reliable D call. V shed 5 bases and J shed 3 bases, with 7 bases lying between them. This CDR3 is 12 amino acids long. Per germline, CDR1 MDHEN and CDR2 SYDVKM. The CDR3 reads CASSPTYTEAFF. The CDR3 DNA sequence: TGTGCCAGCAGTCCGACATACACTGAAGCTTTCTTT.

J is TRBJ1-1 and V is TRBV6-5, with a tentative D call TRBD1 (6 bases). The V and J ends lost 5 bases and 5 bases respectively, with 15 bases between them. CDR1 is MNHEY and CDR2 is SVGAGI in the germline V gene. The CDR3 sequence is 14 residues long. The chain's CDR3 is CASSRTGRGTEAFF. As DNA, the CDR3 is TGTGCCAGCAGTCGTACAGGGCGAGGGACTGAAGCTTTCTTT.

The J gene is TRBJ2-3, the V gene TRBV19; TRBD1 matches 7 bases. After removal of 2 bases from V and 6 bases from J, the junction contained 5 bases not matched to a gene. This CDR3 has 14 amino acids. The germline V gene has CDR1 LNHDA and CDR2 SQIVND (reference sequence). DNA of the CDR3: TGTGCCAGTAGTATAAGGGACAGCCATGATACGCAGTATTTT. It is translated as CASSIRDSHDTQYF. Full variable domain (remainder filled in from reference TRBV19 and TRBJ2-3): DGGITQSPKYLFRKEGQNVTLSCEQNLNHDAMYWYRQDPGQGLRLIYYSQIVNDFQKGDIAEGYSVSREKKESFPLTVTSAQKNPTAFYLCASSIRDSHDTQYFGPGTRLTVL.

DNA of the CDR3: TGTGCCAGCAGCTTAGAAGGGGCGGGAGCCGAGACCCAGTACTTC. It yields the protein CASSLEGAGAETQYF. This chain joins TRBV11-1 and TRBJ2-5, with TRBD2 matching over 7 bases. This CDR3 is built from 15 residues. Unmatched junction bases numbered 7, after V lost 1 base and J lost 5 bases. Germline values: CDR1 SGHAT, CDR2 FQDESV (reference sequence).

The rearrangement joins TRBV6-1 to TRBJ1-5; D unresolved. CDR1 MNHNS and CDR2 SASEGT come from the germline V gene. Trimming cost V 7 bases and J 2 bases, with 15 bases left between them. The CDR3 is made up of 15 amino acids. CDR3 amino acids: CASIKNDPGNQPQHF. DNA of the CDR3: TGTGCCAGCATAAAGAACGACCCTGGCAATCAGCCCCAGCATTTT.

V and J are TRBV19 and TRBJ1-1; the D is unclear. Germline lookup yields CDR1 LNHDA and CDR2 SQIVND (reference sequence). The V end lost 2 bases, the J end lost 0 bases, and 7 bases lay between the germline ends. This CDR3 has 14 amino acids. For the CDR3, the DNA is TGTGCCAGTAGTATAAGTTACTTGAACACTGAAGCTTTCTTT. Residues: CASSISYLNTEAFF.

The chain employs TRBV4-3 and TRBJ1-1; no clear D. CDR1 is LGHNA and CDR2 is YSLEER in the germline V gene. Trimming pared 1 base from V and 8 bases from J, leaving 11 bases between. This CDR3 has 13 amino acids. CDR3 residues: CASSQVRGAEAFF. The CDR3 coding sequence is TGCGCCAGCAGCCAAGTTCGGGGTGCGGAAGCTTTCTTT.

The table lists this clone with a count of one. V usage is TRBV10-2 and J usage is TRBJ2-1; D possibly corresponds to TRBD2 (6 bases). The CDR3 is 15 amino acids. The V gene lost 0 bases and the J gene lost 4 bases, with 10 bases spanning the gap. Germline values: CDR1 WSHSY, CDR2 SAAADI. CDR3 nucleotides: TGCGCCAGCAGTGAGTCCGCGGGGCGTTACAATGAGCAGTTCTTC. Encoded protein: CASSESAGRYNEQFF.

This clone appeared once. In DNA form, the CDR3 reads TGTGCCACCAGCAGAGATCGGGGGGGCTACACCTTC. This encodes CATSRDRGGYTF. J is TRBJ1-2 and V is TRBV15, with D possibly matching TRBD1 (5 bases). The V end lost 0 bases, the J end lost 8 bases, and 7 bases lay between the germline ends. CDR1 is LNHNV and CDR2 is YYDKDF in the germline V gene (reference sequence). The CDR3 extends over 12 amino acids.

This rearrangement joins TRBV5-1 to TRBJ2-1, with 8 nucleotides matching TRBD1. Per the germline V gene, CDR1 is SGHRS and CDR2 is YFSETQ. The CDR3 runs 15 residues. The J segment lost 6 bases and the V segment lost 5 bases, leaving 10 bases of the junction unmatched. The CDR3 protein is CASRASWDRINEQFF. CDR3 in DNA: TGCGCCAGCAGAGCTTCTTGGGACAGGATCAATGAGCAGTTCTTC.

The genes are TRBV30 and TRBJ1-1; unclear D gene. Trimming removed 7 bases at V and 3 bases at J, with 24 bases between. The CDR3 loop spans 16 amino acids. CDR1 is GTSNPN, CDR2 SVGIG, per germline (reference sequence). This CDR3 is CAFQTGISPTDTEAFF. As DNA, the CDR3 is TGTGCCTTTCAAACCGGGATCTCCCCCACCGACACTGAAGCTTTCTTT. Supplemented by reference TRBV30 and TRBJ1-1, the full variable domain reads SQTIHQWPATLVQPVGSPLSLECTVEGTSNPNLYWYRQAAGRGLQLLFYSVGIGQISSEVPQNLSASRPQDRQFILSSKKLLLSDSGFYLCAFQTGISPTDTEAFFGQGTRLTVV.

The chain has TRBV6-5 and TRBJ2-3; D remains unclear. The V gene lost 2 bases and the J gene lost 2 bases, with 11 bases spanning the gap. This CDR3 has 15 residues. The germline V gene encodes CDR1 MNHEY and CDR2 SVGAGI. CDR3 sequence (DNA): TGTGCCAGCAGTTACCGACCCACAAACACAGATACGCAGTATTTT. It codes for CASSYRPTNTDTQYF.

CDR3 DNA: TGTGCCAGCAGCTCCGGGACCAATTTCGGAGGGGATACCTACGAGCAGTACTTC. Translation: CASSSGTNFGGDTYEQYF. This chain links TRBV13 with TRBJ2-7; perhaps TRBD2 as D (6 bases). Germline loops: CDR1 PRHDT, CDR2 FYEKMQ (reference sequence). Trimming removed 4 bases from V and 2 bases from J, with 24 bases in between. There are 18 residues in the CDR3.

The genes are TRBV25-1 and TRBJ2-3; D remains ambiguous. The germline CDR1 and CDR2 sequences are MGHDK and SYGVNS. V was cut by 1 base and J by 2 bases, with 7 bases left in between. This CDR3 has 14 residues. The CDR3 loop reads CASSEWGTTDTQYF. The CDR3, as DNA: TGTGCCAGCAGTGAATGGGGTACCACAGATACGCAGTATTTT.

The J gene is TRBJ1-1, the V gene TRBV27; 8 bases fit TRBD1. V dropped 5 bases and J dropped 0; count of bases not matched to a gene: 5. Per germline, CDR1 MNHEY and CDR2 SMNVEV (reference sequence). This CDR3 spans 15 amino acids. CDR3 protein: CASSPRTGLNTEAFF. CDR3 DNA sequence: TGTGCCAGCAGTCCCCGGACAGGGTTGAACACTGAAGCTTTCTTT.

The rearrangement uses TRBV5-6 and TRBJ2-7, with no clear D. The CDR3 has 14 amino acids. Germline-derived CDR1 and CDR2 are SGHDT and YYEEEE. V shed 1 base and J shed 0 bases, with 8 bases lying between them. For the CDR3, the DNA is TGTGCCAGCAGCTTGCGACCCCACTCCTACGAGCAGTACTTC. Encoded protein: CASSLRPHSYEQYF. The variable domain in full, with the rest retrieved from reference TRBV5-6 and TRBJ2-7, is DAGVTQSPTHLIKTRGQQVTLRCSPKSGHDTVSWYQQALGQGPQFIFQYYEEEERQRGNFPDRFSGHQFPNYSSELNVNALLLGDSALYLCASSLRPHSYEQYFGPGTRLTVT.

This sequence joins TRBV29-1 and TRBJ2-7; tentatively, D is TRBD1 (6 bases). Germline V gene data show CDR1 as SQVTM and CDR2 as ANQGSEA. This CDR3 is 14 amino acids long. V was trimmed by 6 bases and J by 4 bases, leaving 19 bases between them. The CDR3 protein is CSVVTGIFPYEQYF. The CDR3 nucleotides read TGCAGCGTGGTAACAGGGATCTTCCCATACGAGCAGTACTTC.

CDR3 coding DNA: TGTGCCAGCTCACCTCAGGGGCTCCAAGAGACCCAGTACTTC. Translated, it gives CASSPQGLQETQYF. V gene TRBV18 combines with J gene TRBJ2-5; the D gene is possibly TRBD1 (6 bases). This CDR3 is built from 14 residues. Germline CDR1 KGHSH, CDR2 LQKENI. V was trimmed by 3 bases and J by 1 base, leaving 9 bases between them.

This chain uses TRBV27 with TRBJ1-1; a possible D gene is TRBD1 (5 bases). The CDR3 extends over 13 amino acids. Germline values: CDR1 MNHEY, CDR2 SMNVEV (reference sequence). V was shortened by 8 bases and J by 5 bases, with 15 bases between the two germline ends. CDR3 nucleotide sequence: TGTGCCAGCGGCAGGGTCGCCGGAACTGAAGCTTTCTTT. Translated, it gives CASGRVAGTEAFF.

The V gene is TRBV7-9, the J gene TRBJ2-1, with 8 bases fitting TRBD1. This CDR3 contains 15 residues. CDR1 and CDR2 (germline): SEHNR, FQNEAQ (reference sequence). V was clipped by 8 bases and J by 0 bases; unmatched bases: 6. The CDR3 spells CASATDRGSYNEQFF. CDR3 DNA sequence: TGTGCCAGCGCAACTGACAGGGGCTCCTACAATGAGCAGTTCTTC.

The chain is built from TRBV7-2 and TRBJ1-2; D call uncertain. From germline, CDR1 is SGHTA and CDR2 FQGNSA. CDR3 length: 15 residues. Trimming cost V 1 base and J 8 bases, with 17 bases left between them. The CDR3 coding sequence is TGTGCCAGCAGCTTAGGACCGGGAATTCCTTTGGGCTACACCTTC. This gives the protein CASSLGPGIPLGYTF.

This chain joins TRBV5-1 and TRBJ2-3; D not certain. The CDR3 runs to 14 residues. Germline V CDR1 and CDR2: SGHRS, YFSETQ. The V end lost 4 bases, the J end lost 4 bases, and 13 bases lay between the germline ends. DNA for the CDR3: TGCGCCAGCAGCGTGCAGACAACGGCAGATACGCAGTATTTT. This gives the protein CASSVQTTADTQYF.

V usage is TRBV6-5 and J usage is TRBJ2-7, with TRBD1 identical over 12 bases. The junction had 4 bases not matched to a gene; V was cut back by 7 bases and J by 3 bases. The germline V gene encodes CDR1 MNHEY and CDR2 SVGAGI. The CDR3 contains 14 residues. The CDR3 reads CASTGTGGSYEQYF. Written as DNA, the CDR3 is TGTGCCAGCACTGGGACAGGGGGCAGCTACGAGCAGTACTTC.

The CDR3 bases are TGTGCCAGCAGCTTGGAGACCTTTCAAGAGACCCAGTACTTC. It encodes CASSLETFQETQYF. The V and J genes are TRBV5-4 and TRBJ2-5; D ambiguous. Germline V gene sequence: CDR1 SGHNT, CDR2 YYREEE (reference sequence). V was shortened by 0 bases and J by 2 bases, with 8 bases between the two germline ends. This CDR3 has 14 amino acids.

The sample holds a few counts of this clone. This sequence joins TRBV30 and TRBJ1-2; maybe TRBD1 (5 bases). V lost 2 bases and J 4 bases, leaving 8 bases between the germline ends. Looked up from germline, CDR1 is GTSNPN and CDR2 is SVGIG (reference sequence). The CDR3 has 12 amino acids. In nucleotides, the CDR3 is TGTGCCTGGAGTACGCAGGGCTATGGCTACACCTTC. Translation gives CAWSTQGYGYTF.

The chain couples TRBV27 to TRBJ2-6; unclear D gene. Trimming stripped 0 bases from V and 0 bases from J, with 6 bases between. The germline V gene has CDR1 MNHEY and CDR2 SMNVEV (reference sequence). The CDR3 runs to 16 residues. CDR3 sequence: CASSLSPVSGANVLTF. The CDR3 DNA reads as TGTGCCAGCAGTTTATCGCCTGTCTCTGGGGCCAACGTCCTGACTTTC. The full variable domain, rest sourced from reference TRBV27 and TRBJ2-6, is EAQVTQNPRYLITVTGKKLTVTCSQNMNHEYMSWYRQDPGLGLRQIYYSMNVEVTDKGDVPEGYKVSRKEKRNFPLILESPSPNQTSLYFCASSLSPVSGANVLTFGAGSRLTVL.

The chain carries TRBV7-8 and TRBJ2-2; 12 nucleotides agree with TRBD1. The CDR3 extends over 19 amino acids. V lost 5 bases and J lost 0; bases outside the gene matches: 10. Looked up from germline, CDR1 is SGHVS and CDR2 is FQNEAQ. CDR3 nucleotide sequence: TGTGCCAGCAGCCGCCTTGGGACAGGGGGCGGAACGAACACCGGGGAGCTGTTTTTT. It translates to CASSRLGTGGGTNTGELFF.

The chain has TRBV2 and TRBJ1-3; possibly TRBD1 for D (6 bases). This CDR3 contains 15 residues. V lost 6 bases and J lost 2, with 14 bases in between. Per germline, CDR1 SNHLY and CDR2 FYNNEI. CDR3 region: CASRGALDAGNTIYF. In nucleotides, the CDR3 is TGTGCCAGCAGGGGGGCACTCGACGCTGGAAACACCATATATTTT.

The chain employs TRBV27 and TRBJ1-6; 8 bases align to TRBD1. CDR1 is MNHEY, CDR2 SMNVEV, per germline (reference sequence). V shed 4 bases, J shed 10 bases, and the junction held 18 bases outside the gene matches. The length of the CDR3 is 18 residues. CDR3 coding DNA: TGTGCCAGCAGTTCCTACCCCCTTGGACAGGGTTATTTGTCACCCCTCCACTTT. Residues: CASSSYPLGQGYLSPLHF.

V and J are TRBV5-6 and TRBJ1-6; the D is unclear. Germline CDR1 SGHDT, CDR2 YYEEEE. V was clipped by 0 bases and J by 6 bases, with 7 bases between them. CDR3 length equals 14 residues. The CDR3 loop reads CASSLGGSNSPLHF. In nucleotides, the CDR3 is TGTGCCAGCAGCTTGGGGGGTAGTAATTCACCCCTCCACTTT.

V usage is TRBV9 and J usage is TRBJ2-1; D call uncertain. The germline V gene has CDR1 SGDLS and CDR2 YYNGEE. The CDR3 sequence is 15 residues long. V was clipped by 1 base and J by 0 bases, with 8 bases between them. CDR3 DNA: TGTGCCAGCAGCGTACTGGTTAGCTCCTACAATGAGCAGTTCTTC. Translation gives CASSVLVSSYNEQFF. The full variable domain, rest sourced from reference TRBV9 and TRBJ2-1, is DSGVTQTPKHLITATGQRVTLRCSPRSGDLSVYWYQQSLDQGLQFLIQYYNGEERAKGNILERFSAQQFPDLHSELNLSSLELGDSALYFCASSVLVSSYNEQFFGPGTRLTVL.